Below, 20 T cell receptor beta chains from the same sample are listed, as sequenced in a study of vaccination effects on CD4 cells after COVID-19. Antigen-specific CD4+ T cells were expanded with viral peptide pools in the ViraFEST assay before sequencing. A 10-day culture period preceded the isolation of CD4+ T cells. Vaccinated recipients, who were negative for nucleocapsid antibodies, had no history of SARS-CoV-2 infection. No antigens are known for them. Libraries were prepared by immunoSEQ multiplex PCR; TCRdb keeps only in-frame clonotypes and omits some of them. The sample carries 27,000 or so clones, around 75% recorded once. The source material was CD4+ T cells from PBMCs cultured with HCoV-NL63 spike peptides, sampled before COVID-19 vaccination. The origin of the receptors is a human donor who received a COVID-19 vaccine.

This clone turned up a few times. Compared with germline, one end of the junction differs, possibly owing to a read error. This sequence joins TRBV28 and TRBJ2-4, with TRBD2 matching 8 bases. CDR3 length: 12 amino acids. Germline CDR1 is MDHEN and CDR2 is SYDVKM. CDR3 nucleotides: TGTGCCAGCAGTTTTAGCGGGATGGGGCACCAATTC. This translates into CASSFSGMGHQF.

The chain uses TRBV5-1 and TRBJ2-5; 8 nucleotides line up with TRBD2. J was trimmed by 2 bases and V by 4 bases; bases with no gene match: 19. The CDR3 contains 19 residues. Germline V CDR1 and CDR2: SGHRS, YFSETQ. The CDR3 DNA is TGCGCCAGCAGCCCTCGAGGGGTCCACCCTAGCGGGCTACAAGAGACCCAGTACTTC. Amino acid sequence: CASSPRGVHPSGLQETQYF.

The chain has TRBV12-3 or TRBV12-4 and TRBJ1-2; D call uncertain. This CDR3 has 12 amino acids. The V end was cut by 5 bases, the J end by 13 bases, with 17 bases between. The CDR3 loop is CASSPDGVKCTF. CDR3 nucleotides: TGTGCCAGCAGTCCGGACGGAGTTAAATGCACCTTC.

The chain couples TRBV6-5 to TRBJ2-5, with a possible D match to TRBD2 (5 bases). The CDR3 spans 13 residues. Per the germline V gene, CDR1 is MNHEY and CDR2 is SVGAGI. The V end lost 7 bases, the J end lost 6 bases, and 15 bases lay between the germline ends. The CDR3 DNA sequence: TGTGCCAGCACCCCCCCCGGGGAGAAGACCCAGTACTTC. Its translation: CASTPPGEKTQYF.

This chain joins TRBV27 and TRBJ2-1, with 11 bases lining up with TRBD2. Looked up from germline, CDR1 is MNHEY and CDR2 is SMNVEV (reference sequence). V lost 11 bases and J lost 4; bases outside the gene matches: 10. The CDR3 runs to 15 residues. The chain's CDR3 is CAVSSGTSGYNEQFF. The CDR3, as DNA: TGTGCCGTATCCTCCGGGACTAGCGGATACAATGAGCAGTTCTTC.

The sample holds a few counts of this clone. The gene calls are TRBV6-6 and TRBJ2-2; D is possibly TRBD1 (6 bases). V lost 5 bases and J lost 2, with 12 bases in between. This CDR3 has 15 residues. The germline V gene encodes CDR1 MNHNY and CDR2 SVGAGI (reference sequence). CDR3 sequence: CASSPQGPNTGELFF. CDR3 DNA: TGTGCCAGCAGTCCCCAGGGGCCCAACACCGGGGAGCTGTTTTTT.

The chain is built from TRBV7-9 and TRBJ1-4, with D possibly matching TRBD1 (5 bases). The CDR3 consists of 15 residues. Germline V gene data show CDR1 as SEHNR and CDR2 as FQNEAQ (reference sequence). V gave up 4 bases and J gave up 5 bases, with 14 bases separating them. The DNA of the CDR3 is TGTGCCAGCAGCTCAAACCGGGACCCGAATGAAAAACTGTTTTTT. It codes for CASSSNRDPNEKLFF.

This clone was counted a few times. The V gene is TRBV5-5, the J gene TRBJ1-2; D is possibly TRBD1 (5 bases). CDR1 SGHKS and CDR2 YYEKEE come from the germline V gene (reference sequence). The CDR3 spans 14 residues. V dropped 1 base and J dropped 7 bases, with 14 bases sitting between them. The CDR3 sequence is CASSLNRGRSGYTF. CDR3 bases: TGTGCCAGCAGCTTGAACCGGGGCCGGAGTGGCTACACCTTC.

CDR3 loop: CASSQDWLAGAYEQYF. The CDR3 region has the DNA TGCGCCAGCAGCCAAGATTGGTTGGCGGGGGCCTACGAGCAGTACTTC. This chain uses TRBV4-3 with TRBJ2-7, with 7 bases aligning to TRBD2. Germline trimming cut 0 bases from V and 2 bases from J; bases unmatched to any gene: 7. The CDR3 extends over 16 amino acids. Germline-derived CDR1 and CDR2 are LGHNA and YSLEER.

This clone was counted a single time. The gene calls are TRBV3-1 (or the pseudogene TRBV3-2) and TRBJ1-1; D may be TRBD1 (5 bases). Germline V CDR1 and CDR2: LGHDT, YNNKEL (reference sequence). Trimming shortened V by 4 bases and J by 7 bases, and 19 bases separated the two germline ends. The CDR3 runs 15 residues. The DNA of the CDR3 is TGTGCCAGCAGCCCTGGGGGAAGCCGTCTGATTGAAGCTTTCTTT. Amino acid sequence: CASSPGGSRLIEAFF.

The chain is built from TRBV5-4 and TRBJ1-1; D is ambiguous. Germline values: CDR1 SGHNT, CDR2 YYREEE (reference sequence). CDR3 size: 14 residues. The V gene lost 1 base and the J gene lost 4 bases, with 11 bases spanning the gap. CDR3 in amino acids: CASSLSQLTTEAFF. DNA of the CDR3: TGTGCCAGCAGCTTGAGTCAGCTAACCACTGAAGCTTTCTTT.

This chain connects TRBV29-1 to TRBJ2-5; TRBD1 might be the D (6 bases). The germline V gene encodes CDR1 SQVTM and CDR2 ANQGSEA. This CDR3 is built from 13 residues. V lost 6 bases and J 5 bases, leaving 16 bases between the germline ends. In DNA, the CDR3 is TGCAGCGTCTACGGACAGAATATGGAGACCCAGTACTTC. Amino acid sequence: CSVYGQNMETQYF.

The J gene is TRBJ2-7, the V gene TRBV7-2; TRBD2 agrees at 15 bases. The CDR3 consists of 17 residues. The V segment lost 2 bases and the J segment 1 base; nucleotides outside the gene matches: 3. Germline CDR1 and CDR2: SGHTA and FQGNSA. The CDR3 DNA reads TGTGCCAGCAGCTTACCGGGACTAGCGGGAGGTTCCTACGAGCAGTACTTC. This encodes CASSLPGLAGGSYEQYF.

This chain links TRBV7-8 with TRBJ1-1, with D possibly TRBD1 on 5 matching bases. This CDR3 is 12 amino acids long. The germline gives CDR1 SGHVS, CDR2 FQNEAQ. V was clipped by 8 bases and J by 4 bases, with 11 bases between them. The CDR3 spells CASGTQGTEAFF. The CDR3 coding sequence is TGTGCCAGCGGAACCCAGGGCACTGAAGCTTTCTTT.

The chain recombines TRBV28 with TRBJ1-2, with D unclear. Trimming removed 3 bases from V and 8 bases from J, with 19 bases in between. From germline, CDR1 is MDHEN and CDR2 SYDVKM. This CDR3 region has 15 residues. The CDR3 bases are TGTGCCAGCAGTTTTTTGAACTCGGCCCGAGAAGGCTACACCTTC. Protein sequence: CASSFLNSAREGYTF.

The chain recombines TRBV10-3 with TRBJ1-2; 7 bases are shared with TRBD1. CDR3 length: 14 residues. Germline CDR1 is ENHRY and CDR2 is SYGVKD. Losses at the gene ends were 6 bases for V and 6 bases for J; bases not matched to a gene: 10. The CDR3 DNA sequence: TGTGCCATCAGAGCCGGGACAGTCAGGGATGGCTACACCTTC. Translating it yields CAIRAGTVRDGYTF.

This chain joins TRBV5-1 and TRBJ2-5; D may be TRBD2 (6 bases). The V and J ends lost 3 bases and 4 bases respectively, with 16 bases between them. The length of the CDR3 is 15 residues. The germline V gene encodes CDR1 SGHRS and CDR2 YFSETQ. The CDR3 is CASSYGGRAGETQYF. For the CDR3, the DNA is TGCGCCAGCAGCTACGGGGGTCGGGCGGGAGAGACCCAGTACTTC.

This clone was recorded only once. The chain joins TRBV9 to TRBJ1-2, with 8 nucleotides matching TRBD1. The J segment lost 7 bases and the V segment lost 4 bases, leaving 9 bases of the junction unmatched. Germline CDR1 and CDR2: SGDLS and YYNGEE. The CDR3 is made up of 14 amino acids. This CDR3 is CASSTRDRRRGYTF. CDR3 nucleotide sequence: TGTGCCAGCAGCACCCGGGACAGGCGACGTGGCTACACCTTC. Full variable domain (rest looked up from reference TRBV9 and TRBJ1-2): DSGVTQTPKHLITATGQRVTLRCSPRSGDLSVYWYQQSLDQGLQFLIQYYNGEERAKGNILERFSAQQFPDLHSELNLSSLELGDSALYFCASSTRDRRRGYTFGSGTRLTVV.

This chain joins TRBV29-1 and TRBJ2-7; TRBD1 or TRBD2 may be the D gene (5 bases each). The germline CDR1 and CDR2 sequences are SQVTM and ANQGSEA. Trimming shortened V by 5 bases and J by 0 bases, and 17 bases separated the two germline ends. The CDR3 loop spans 15 amino acids. CDR3 bases: TGCAGCGTTTCTACCGGGACCCGTAGCTCCTACGAGCAGTACTTC. This translates into CSVSTGTRSSYEQYF.

V usage is TRBV28 and J usage is TRBJ2-2; 11 nucleotides align to TRBD2. The CDR3 contains 18 residues. After removal of 2 bases from V and 5 bases from J, the junction contained 10 bases not matched to a gene. Germline V gene lookup returns CDR1 MDHEN and CDR2 SYDVKM. The CDR3 coding sequence is TGTGCCAGCAGTTTAGGGGGATGGGGACTAGCGGAAACCGGGGAGCTGTTTTTT. Translation gives CASSLGGWGLAETGELFF.